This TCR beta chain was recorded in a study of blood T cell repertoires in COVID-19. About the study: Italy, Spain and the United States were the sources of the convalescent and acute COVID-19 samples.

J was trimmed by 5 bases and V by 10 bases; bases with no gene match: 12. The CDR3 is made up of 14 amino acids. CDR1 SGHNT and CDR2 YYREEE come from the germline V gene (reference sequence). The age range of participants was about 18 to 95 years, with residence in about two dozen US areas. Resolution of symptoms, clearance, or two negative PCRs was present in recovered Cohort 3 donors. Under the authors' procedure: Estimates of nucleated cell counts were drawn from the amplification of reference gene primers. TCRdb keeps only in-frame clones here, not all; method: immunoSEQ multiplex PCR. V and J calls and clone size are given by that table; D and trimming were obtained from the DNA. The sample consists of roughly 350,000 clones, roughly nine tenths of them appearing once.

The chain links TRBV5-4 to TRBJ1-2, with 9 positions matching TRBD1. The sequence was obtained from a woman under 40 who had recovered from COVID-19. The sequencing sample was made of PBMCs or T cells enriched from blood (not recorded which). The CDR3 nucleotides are TGTGCCGTACTAACAGGGGGCGATTTGTATGGCTACACCTTC. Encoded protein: CAVLTGGDLYGYTF. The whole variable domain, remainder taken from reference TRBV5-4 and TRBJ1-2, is ETGVTQSPTHLIKTRGQQVTLRCSSQSGHNTVSWYQQALGQGPQFIFQYYREEENGRGNFPPRFSGLQFPNYSSELNVNALELDDSALYLCAVLTGGDLYGYTFGSGTRLTVV.